This entry lists 15 T cell receptor beta chains sequenced from one sample in a study of blood T cell repertoires in COVID-19 (dated by TCRdb to 2018 to 2020). Libraries were prepared through the immunoSEQ multiplex PCR assay. TCRdb stores this immuneACCESS table with in-frame sequences only. Part of the clones is absent; in the studies checked, under half of the shortfall reflects unresolved V genes, and no reason is known for the rest. The sample table contains 75,000 to 95,000 clones; only one count was recorded for less than 75% of them. The ten most abundant clones make up 20% to 25% of the sample. Sequencing used peripheral blood. The source of these receptors is a woman in her sixties or seventies in a cohort sampled during active or convalescent COVID-19.

The chain combines TRBV9 with TRBJ1-1, with D tentatively TRBD1 (6 bases). The CDR3 length is 14 residues. Germline loops: CDR1 SGDLS, CDR2 YYNGEE. Between the trimmed V and J ends, which lost 0 bases and 0 bases, there was a span of 6 bases. The CDR3 region is CASSVGTVNTEAFF. The DNA for the CDR3 is TGTGCCAGCAGCGTAGGGACAGTGAACACTGAAGCTTTCTTT.

The V and J genes are TRBV18 and TRBJ2-3; 9 bases are shared with TRBD2. The J segment lost 1 base and the V segment lost 4 bases, leaving 3 bases of the junction unmatched. The CDR3 spans 15 residues. In germline, CDR1 is KGHSH, CDR2 LQKENI. CDR3 DNA sequence: TGTGCCAGCTCACAACAGCGGGGGGGCACAGATACGCAGTATTTT. Its translation is CASSQQRGGTDTQYF.

The J gene is TRBJ2-5, the V gene TRBV4-2; TRBD1 agrees at 8 bases. Germline V gene lookup returns CDR1 LGHNA and CDR2 YNFKEQ. Germline trimming cut 1 base from V and 4 bases from J; bases unmatched to any gene: 8. This CDR3 region has 16 residues. The CDR3 coding sequence is TGTGCCAGCAGCCAAGTGGGGCAGGGGGCTATAGAGACCCAGTACTTC. Translation: CASSQVGQGAIETQYF.

The chain is built from TRBV6-2 or TRBV6-3 and TRBJ1-2, with D perhaps TRBD1 (5 bases). Germline lookup yields CDR1 MNHEY and CDR2 SVGEGT. The CDR3 runs 13 residues. V dropped 2 bases and J dropped 8 bases, with 12 bases sitting between them. The CDR3 loop reads CASSYGRGGGYTF. In DNA form, the CDR3 reads TGTGCCAGCAGTTACGGGAGGGGCGGGGGCTACACCTTC.

CDR3 nucleotides: TGTGCTAGTGGTGTGGCCGGGACAGGGCTATCCTACGAGCAGTACTTC. Amino acid sequence: CASGVAGTGLSYEQYF. The chain has TRBV12-5 and TRBJ2-7; 9 bases are shared with TRBD1. Germline CDR1 and CDR2: LGHNT and FRNRAP. The CDR3 runs 16 residues. The V gene end was trimmed by 5 bases and the J gene end by 1 base; junction bases not matched to a gene: 9.

The chain links TRBV19 to TRBJ1-2; the D is unclear. The V and J ends lost 3 bases and 7 bases respectively, with 15 bases between them. In germline, CDR1 is LNHDA, CDR2 SQIVND (reference sequence). The CDR3 contains 14 residues. The CDR3 DNA sequence: TGTGCCAGTAGTATTTCCCTAAAAGAGGGTGGCTACACCTTC. Protein: CASSISLKEGGYTF.

The V and J genes are TRBV7-9 and TRBJ2-7, with TRBD1 matching over 7 bases. The V gene end was trimmed by 5 bases and the J gene end by 2 bases; junction bases not matched to a gene: 6. CDR1 and CDR2 from the germline V gene are SEHNR and FQNEAQ (reference sequence). CDR3 length: 14 amino acids. Written as DNA, the CDR3 is TGTGCCAGCAGCAAAAGTCAGGGGGCCTACGAGCAGTACTTC. Translation: CASSKSQGAYEQYF.

The chain links TRBV2 to TRBJ2-5; tentatively, D is TRBD2 (5 bases). The germline V gene encodes CDR1 SNHLY and CDR2 FYNNEI. Trimming removed 6 bases from V and 5 bases from J, with 10 bases in between. The CDR3 consists of 12 residues. The chain's CDR3 is CASSPSGETQYF. The DNA for the CDR3 is TGTGCCAGCAGCCCTTCGGGGGAGACCCAGTACTTC. The entire variable domain, with the rest obtained from reference TRBV2 and TRBJ2-5, is as follows: EPEVTQTPSHQVTQMGQEVILRCVPISNHLYFYWYRQILGQKVEFLVSFYNNEISEKSEIFDDQFSVERPDGSNFTLKIRSTKLEDSAMYFCASSPSGETQYFGPGTRLLVL.

This sequence joins TRBV3-1 (or the pseudogene TRBV3-2) and TRBJ2-5; 15 bases map to TRBD2. CDR3 length: 19 residues. V trimming: 3 bases; J trimming: 5 bases; junction bases outside the gene matches: 13. Germline CDR1 is LGHDT and CDR2 is YNNKEL (reference sequence). The CDR3, as DNA: TGTGCCAGCAGCCATCCCGGACTAGCGGGGGGGCCGATCTGGGAGACCCAGTACTTC. This gives the protein CASSHPGLAGGPIWETQYF.

The chain uses TRBV4-1 and TRBJ2-7; D call uncertain. V gave up 0 bases and J gave up 6 bases, with 21 bases separating them. Germline CDR1 reads MGHRA; CDR2 reads YSYEKL. CDR3 length equals 17 residues. CDR3 protein: CASSQDSRGYPTGEQYF. The CDR3 nucleotides read TGCGCCAGCAGCCAAGATAGCAGAGGCTACCCTACGGGCGAGCAGTACTTC.

J is TRBJ2-7 and V is TRBV6-5; no reliable D call. Trimming stripped 2 bases from V and 1 base from J, with 12 bases between. CDR1 is MNHEY and CDR2 is SVGAGI in the germline V gene. The CDR3 loop spans 15 amino acids. The DNA for the CDR3 is TGTGCCAGCAGTTACGACTGGCAGAGATCCTACGAGCAGTACTTC. It encodes CASSYDWQRSYEQYF.

The chain is built from TRBV5-1 and TRBJ2-3, with TRBD2 as a possible D gene (5 bases). Germline V CDR1 and CDR2: SGHRS, YFSETQ. This CDR3 spans 15 amino acids. V lost 0 bases and J lost 3, with 11 bases in between. CDR3 bases: TGCGCCAGCAGCTTGGTACCAGGAGGAACAGATACGCAGTATTTT. This translates into CASSLVPGGTDTQYF.

V gene TRBV9 combines with J gene TRBJ2-3, with TRBD2 identical over 8 bases. Trimming cost V 4 bases and J 0 bases; bases outside gene matches: 4. This CDR3 spans 15 amino acids. Germline loops: CDR1 SGDLS, CDR2 YYNGEE. DNA for the CDR3: TGTGCCAGCAGCCCCCGGGGGGGCAGCACAGATACGCAGTATTTT. Protein: CASSPRGGSTDTQYF.

This clone was detected only once. V is TRBV10-3 and J is TRBJ1-1, with D perhaps TRBD1 (6 bases). Trimming pared 7 bases from V and 0 bases from J, leaving 18 bases between. CDR1 and CDR2 from the germline V gene are ENHRY and SYGVKD. CDR3 size: 16 residues. CDR3 sequence (DNA): TGTGCCATCACGAGCGGGGAGGGGGGGATGAACACTGAAGCTTTCTTT. Protein product: CAITSGEGGMNTEAFF.

The V call is TRBV7-8, the J call TRBJ1-5; possibly TRBD1 for D (5 bases). The CDR3 has 16 residues. Trimming removed 1 base at V and 6 bases at J, with 16 bases between. Germline assignment: CDR1 SGHVS and CDR2 FQNEAQ. This CDR3 reads CASSLVQAGRPQPQHF. In nucleotides, the CDR3 is TGTGCCAGCAGCTTAGTCCAGGCAGGGCGGCCTCAGCCCCAGCATTTT.